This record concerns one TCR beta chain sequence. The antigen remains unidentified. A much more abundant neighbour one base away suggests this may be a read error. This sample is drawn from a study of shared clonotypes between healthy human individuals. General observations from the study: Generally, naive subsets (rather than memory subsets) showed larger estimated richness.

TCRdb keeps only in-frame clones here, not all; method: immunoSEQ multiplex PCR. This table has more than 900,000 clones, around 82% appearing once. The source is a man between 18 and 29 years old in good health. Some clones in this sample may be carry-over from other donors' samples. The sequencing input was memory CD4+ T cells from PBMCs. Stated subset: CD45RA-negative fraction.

The CDR3 spells CASRGHGNQPQHF. For the CDR3, the DNA is TGTGCCAGCAGGGGACACGGCAATCAGCCCCAGCATTTT. The chain uses TRBV27 and TRBJ1-5; TRBD1 might be the D (6 bases). The germline CDR1 and CDR2 sequences are MNHEY and SMNVEV (reference sequence). The CDR3 is made up of 13 amino acids. V lost 6 bases, J lost 2 bases, and 8 bases lay in between.